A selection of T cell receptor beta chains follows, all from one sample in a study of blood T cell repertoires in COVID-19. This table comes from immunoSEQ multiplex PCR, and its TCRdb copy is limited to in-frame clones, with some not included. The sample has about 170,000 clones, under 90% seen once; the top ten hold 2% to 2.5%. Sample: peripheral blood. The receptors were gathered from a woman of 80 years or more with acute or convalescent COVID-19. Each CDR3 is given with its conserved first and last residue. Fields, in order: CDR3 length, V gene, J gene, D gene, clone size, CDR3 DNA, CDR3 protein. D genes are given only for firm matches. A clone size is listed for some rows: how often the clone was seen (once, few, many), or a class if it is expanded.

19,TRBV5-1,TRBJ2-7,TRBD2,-,TGCGCCAGCAGCTCAGTGAGCGGGAGGGACCTCTCTTTTCCTCCCGAGCAGTACTTC,CASSSVSGRDLSFPPEQYF
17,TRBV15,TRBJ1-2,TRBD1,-,TGTGCCACCAGCAGAGATTCGGAGGGGGCTCGATGGGGAGGCTACACCTTC,CATSRDSEGARWGGYTF
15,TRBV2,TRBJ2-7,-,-,TGTGCCAGCAGTGAAATACAGGAGCCTCCTTACGAGCAGTACTTC,CASSEIQEPPYEQYF
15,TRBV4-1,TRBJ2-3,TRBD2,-,TGCGCCAGCAGCCAAGATGGGACTAGAACAGATACGCAGTATTTT,CASSQDGTRTDTQYF
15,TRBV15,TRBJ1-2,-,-,TGTGCCACCAGCAGAGATCTTGACTCCGGTTTTGGCTACACCTTC,CATSRDLDSGFGYTF
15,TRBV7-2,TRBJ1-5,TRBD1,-,TGTGCCAGCAGCCGGGACAGGGGCCTTAATCAGCCCCAGCATTTT,CASSRDRGLNQPQHF
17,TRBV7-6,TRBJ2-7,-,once,TGTGCCAGCAGCTTAGGACCCCGGGCGGGATTCTCCTACGAGCAGTACTTC,CASSLGPRAGFSYEQYF
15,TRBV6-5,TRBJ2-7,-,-,TGTGCCAGCAGCCAAGGGGACTTATCGGCCTACGAGCAGTACTTC,CASSQGDLSAYEQYF
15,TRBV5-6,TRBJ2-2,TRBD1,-,TGTGCCAGCAGCTTGGACAGGGGGTCGACCGGGGAGCTGTTTTTT,CASSLDRGSTGELFF
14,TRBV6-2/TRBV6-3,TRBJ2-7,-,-,TGTGCCAGCAGTTACCTGGGACTGAGTTACGAGCAGTACTTC,CASSYLGLSYEQYF
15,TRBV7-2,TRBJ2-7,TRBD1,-,TGTGCCAGCAGCTCTGGGACAGGGAGCTCCTACGAGCAGTACTTC,CASSSGTGSSYEQYF
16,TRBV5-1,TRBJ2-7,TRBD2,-,TGCGCCAGCAGCCACCCCAGCGGGAGGGGTTCCTACGAGCAGTACTTC,CASSHPSGRGSYEQYF
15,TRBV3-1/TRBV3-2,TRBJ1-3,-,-,TGTGCCAGCAGCCTCAACAGGGTCTCTGGAAACACCATATATTTT,CASSLNRVSGNTIYF
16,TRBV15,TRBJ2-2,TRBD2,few,TGTGCCACCAGCAGAGATAGGACTAGCGGGACCGGGGAGCTGTTTTTT,CATSRDRTSGTGELFF
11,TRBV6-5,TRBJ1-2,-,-,TGTGCCAGCAGGCAGGGTTATGGCTACACCTTC,CASRQGYGYTF
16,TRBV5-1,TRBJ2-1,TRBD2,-,TGCGCCAGCAGCAGCGGGGGAGGAAGCCCCTACAATGAGCAGTTCTTC,CASSSGGGSPYNEQFF
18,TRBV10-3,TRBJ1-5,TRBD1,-,TGTGCCACTACCCAAACCGGGACAGGGGTAGGGAGCAATCAGCCCCAGCATTTT,CATTQTGTGVGSNQPQHF
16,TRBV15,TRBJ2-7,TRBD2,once,TGTGCCACCAGCAGAGTATCAGCGGGAGCTGCCTACGAGCAGTACTTC,CATSRVSAGAAYEQYF
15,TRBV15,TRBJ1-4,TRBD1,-,TGTGCCACCAGCACCCGACAGGGAGCTAATGAAAAACTGTTTTTT,CATSTRQGANEKLFF
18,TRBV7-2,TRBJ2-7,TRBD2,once,TGTGCCAGCAGCCCTTTCCCCATTGAGGCGGGAGGAGGTGGCGAGCAGTACTTC,CASSPFPIEAGGGGEQYF
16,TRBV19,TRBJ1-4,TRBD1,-,TGTGCCAGTAGTTCTCCAGGGGGCCCGACTAATGAAAAACTGTTTTTT,CASSSPGGPTNEKLFF
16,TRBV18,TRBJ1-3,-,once,TGTGCCAGCTCACCTGCGACAGGCCTCTCTGGAAACACCATATATTTT,CASSPATGLSGNTIYF
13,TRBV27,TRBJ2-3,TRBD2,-,TGTGCCAGCAGTGGTAGCGGGGAAGATACGCAGTATTTT,CASSGSGEDTQYF
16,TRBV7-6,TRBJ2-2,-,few,TGTGCCAGCAGTCCCCTGGCGGGCGGTGGGACCGGGGAGCTGTTTTTT,CASSPLAGGGTGELFF
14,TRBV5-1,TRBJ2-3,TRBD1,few,TGCGCCAGCAGCTCGGGGACAGGGGTAGATACGCAGTATTTT,CASSSGTGVDTQYF
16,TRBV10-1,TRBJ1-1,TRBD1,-,TGCGCCAGCACCATCCCCGGGACAGGGAGCAACACTGAAGCTTTCTTT,CASTIPGTGSNTEAFF
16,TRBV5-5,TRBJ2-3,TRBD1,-,TGTGCCAGCAGCTTGGAGGGACAGGGGAACACAGATACGCAGTATTTT,CASSLEGQGNTDTQYF
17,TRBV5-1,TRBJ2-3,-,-,TGCGCCAGCAGCTTGGCCAGCGTACAGGAACTCACAGATACGCAGTATTTT,CASSLASVQELTDTQYF
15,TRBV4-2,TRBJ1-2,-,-,TGTGCCAGCAGCCAAGATACGAACAGGGCGGATGGCTACACCTTC,CASSQDTNRADGYTF
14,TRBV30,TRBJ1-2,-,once,TGTGCCTGGAGTGTACAATTAACTAACTATGGCTACACCTTC,CAWSVQLTNYGYTF
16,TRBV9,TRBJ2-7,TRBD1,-,TGTGCCAGCAGCGTAGGGGACAGGGGAGGGTGGTACGAGCAGTACTTC,CASSVGDRGGWYEQYF
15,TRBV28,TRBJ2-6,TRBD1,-,TGTGCCAGCAGTGCGACAGGGACTGGGGCCAACGTCCTGACTTTC,CASSATGTGANVLTF
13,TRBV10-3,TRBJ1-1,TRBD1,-,TGTGCCATCAGTAATGGACAGGGCAATGAAGCTTTCTTT,CAISNGQGNEAFF
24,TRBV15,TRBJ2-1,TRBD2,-,TGTGCCACCAGCAGAGACTTGGGCCTAAAGTACGGGACTAGCGGGGGTAGCTCCTACAATGAGCAGTTCTTC,CATSRDLGLKYGTSGGSSYNEQFF
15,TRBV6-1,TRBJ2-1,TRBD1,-,TGTGCCAGCAGTGAGGGACAGGGGGCGCCGGTTGAGCAGTTCTTC,CASSEGQGAPVEQFF